This is a list of T cell receptor beta chains from one sample in a study of OX40 agonist ivuxolimab in advanced cancers. Sequencing used immunoSEQ multiplex PCR; TCRdb keeps in-frame clones, though not all of them. The sample has approximately 79,000 clones, more than 85% seen once. The specimen comprised CD4+ or CD8+ T cells sorted from blood, sampled in a trial of the OX40 agonist ivuxolimab. The receptor set was obtained from an adult with an advanced solid tumor such as melanoma, head and neck, liver or kidney cancer. The CDR3 runs from the conserved cysteine through the conserved F or W. D genes are given only for firm matches. Rows give clone size only sometimes, using once, few, many, or a class for an expanded clone.

>TRBJ2-2|TRBV6-6|NA|TRBD2
CASGLDHGGSAGELFF
TGTGCCAGCGGCTTAGACCACGGGGGGAGCGCCGGGGAGCTGTTTTTT
>TRBJ1-2|TRBV7-9|NA|NA
CASRSANYGYTF
TGTGCCAGCAGGTCCGCTAACTATGGCTACACCTTC
>TRBJ2-5|TRBV27|once|NA
CASSWSTGLRQVGTQYF
TGTGCCAGCAGTTGGAGCACAGGACTGCGCCAAGTTGGGACCCAGTACTTC
>TRBJ2-2|TRBV6-5|NA|TRBD1
CASSYLRTGGTGELFF
TGTGCCAGCAGTTACCTCCGGACAGGAGGCACCGGGGAGCTGTTTTTT
>TRBJ1-2|TRBV4-1|NA|NA
CASSQSRNGFYGYTF
TGCGCCAGCAGCCAAAGTAGGAACGGCTTCTATGGCTACACCTTC
>TRBJ1-1|TRBV19|NA|TRBD1
CATGTGGNTEAFF
TGTGCCACCGGGACAGGGGGCAACACTGAAGCTTTCTTT
>TRBJ1-2|TRBV19|few|TRBD1
CASSIMGDRDDYGYTF
TGTGCCAGTAGTATTATGGGGGACAGGGACGACTATGGCTACACCTTC
>TRBJ1-4|TRBV6-1|NA|NA
CASSETATNEKLFF
TGTGCCAGCAGTGAGACAGCAACTAATGAAAAACTGTTTTTT
>TRBJ1-1|TRBV19|NA|TRBD1
CASSALTGGNTEAFF
TGTGCCAGTAGTGCTTTGACAGGGGGCAACACTGAAGCTTTCTTT
>TRBJ1-2|TRBV7-2|NA|TRBD1
CASSASGTGYGYTF
TGTGCCAGCAGCGCAAGCGGGACAGGGTATGGCTACACCTTC
>TRBJ2-3|TRBV6-1|once|NA
CASRPDRHSTDTQYF
TGTGCCAGCAGACCCGACAGACATAGCACAGATACGCAGTATTTT
>TRBJ2-2|TRBV30|NA|NA
CAWSETTTGELFF
TGTGCCTGGAGTGAGACCACTACCGGGGAGCTGTTTTTT
>TRBJ1-2|TRBV5-4|NA|NA
CASSSRDTGYGYTF
TGTGCCAGCAGCTCAAGGGATACAGGGTATGGCTACACCTTC
>TRBJ2-1|TRBV7-9|NA|NA
CASSPRSGFENEQFF
TGTGCCAGCAGCCCCCGCTCGGGATTCGAAAATGAGCAGTTCTTC
>TRBJ2-5|TRBV5-1|once|TRBD1
CASSTRQGLEETQYF
TGCGCCAGCAGCACTCGACAGGGTTTAGAGGAGACCCAGTACTTC
>TRBJ2-7|TRBV2|NA|NA
CASIRGAFSYEQYF
TGTGCCAGCATCCGAGGGGCTTTCTCCTACGAGCAGTACTTC
>TRBJ2-7|TRBV2|once|TRBD1
CASRKTGGSYEQYF
TGTGCCAGCAGGAAGACAGGGGGCTCCTACGAGCAGTACTTC
>TRBJ2-1|TRBV4-1|NA|NA
CASRSGLSYNEQFF
TGCGCCAGCAGGTCCGGGTTGTCCTACAATGAGCAGTTCTTC
>TRBJ1-1|TRBV6-1|NA|NA
CASTLGHGIEAFF
TGTGCCAGCACCCTGGGACACGGAATTGAAGCTTTCTTT
>TRBJ1-5|TRBV19|NA|NA
CASSILLQGVSNQPQHF
TGTGCCAGTAGTATCCTCCTACAGGGTGTTAGCAATCAGCCCCAGCATTTT
>TRBJ1-2|TRBV5-6|NA|NA
CASSLVPATAQGLYTF
TGTGCCAGCAGCTTGGTGCCGGCGACAGCTCAGGGGCTCTACACCTTC
>TRBJ2-5|TRBV7-2|NA|NA
CASSLRGTRTKQETQYF
TGTGCCAGCAGCTTACGGGGGACACGGACTAAACAAGAGACCCAGTACTTC